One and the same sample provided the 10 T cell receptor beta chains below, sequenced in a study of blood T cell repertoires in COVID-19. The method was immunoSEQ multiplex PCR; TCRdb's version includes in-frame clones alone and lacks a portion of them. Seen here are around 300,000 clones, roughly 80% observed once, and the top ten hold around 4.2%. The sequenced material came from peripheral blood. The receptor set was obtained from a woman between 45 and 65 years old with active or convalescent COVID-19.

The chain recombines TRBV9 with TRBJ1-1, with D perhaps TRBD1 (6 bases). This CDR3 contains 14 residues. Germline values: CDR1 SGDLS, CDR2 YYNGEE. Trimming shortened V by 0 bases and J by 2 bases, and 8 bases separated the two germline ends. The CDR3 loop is CASSVAGVNTEAFF. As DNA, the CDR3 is TGTGCCAGCAGCGTAGCAGGGGTCAACACTGAAGCTTTCTTT. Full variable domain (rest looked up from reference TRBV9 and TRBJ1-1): DSGVTQTPKHLITATGQRVTLRCSPRSGDLSVYWYQQSLDQGLQFLIQYYNGEERAKGNILERFSAQQFPDLHSELNLSSLELGDSALYFCASSVAGVNTEAFFGQGTRLTVV.

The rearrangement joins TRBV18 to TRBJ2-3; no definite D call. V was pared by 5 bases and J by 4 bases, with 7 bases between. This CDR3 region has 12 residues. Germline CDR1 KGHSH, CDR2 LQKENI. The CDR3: CASSVYSDTQYF. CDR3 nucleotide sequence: TGTGCCAGCTCAGTTTATTCAGATACGCAGTATTTT.

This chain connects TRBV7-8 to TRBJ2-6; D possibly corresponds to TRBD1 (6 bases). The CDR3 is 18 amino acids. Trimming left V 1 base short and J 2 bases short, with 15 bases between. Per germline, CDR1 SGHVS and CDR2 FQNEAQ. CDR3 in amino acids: CASSLVPGVVAGANVLTF. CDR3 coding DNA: TGTGCCAGCAGCTTAGTGCCAGGGGTTGTAGCTGGGGCCAACGTCCTGACTTTC.

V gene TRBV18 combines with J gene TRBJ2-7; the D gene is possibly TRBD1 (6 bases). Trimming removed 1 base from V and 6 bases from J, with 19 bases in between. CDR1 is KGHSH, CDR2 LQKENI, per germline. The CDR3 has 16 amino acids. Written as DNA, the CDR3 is TGTGCCAGCTCACCACTGGAACAGGGTGGCCAAGGCGAGCAGTACTTC. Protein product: CASSPLEQGGQGEQYF.

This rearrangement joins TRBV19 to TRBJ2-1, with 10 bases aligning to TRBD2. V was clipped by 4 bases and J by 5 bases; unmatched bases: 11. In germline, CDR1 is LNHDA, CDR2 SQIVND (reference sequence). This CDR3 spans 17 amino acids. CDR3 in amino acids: CASSRLAGPAFHNEQFF. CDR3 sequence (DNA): TGTGCCAGTAGTAGACTAGCGGGCCCCGCGTTCCACAATGAGCAGTTCTTC.

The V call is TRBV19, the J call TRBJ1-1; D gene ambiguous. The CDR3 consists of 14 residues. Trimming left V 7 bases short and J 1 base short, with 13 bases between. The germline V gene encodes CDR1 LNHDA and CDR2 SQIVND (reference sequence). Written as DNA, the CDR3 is TGTGCCAGTACCCACCCCCCGGGGAACACTGAAGCTTTCTTT. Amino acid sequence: CASTHPPGNTEAFF.

CDR3 sequence reads: CAGGSSYNEQFF. In DNA form, the CDR3 reads TGTGCCGGGGGGAGCTCCTACAATGAGCAGTTCTTC. The chain couples TRBV28 to TRBJ2-1, with D perhaps matching TRBD2 (6 bases). Germline V gene sequence: CDR1 MDHEN, CDR2 SYDVKM. The CDR3 extends over 12 amino acids. Trimming left V 11 bases short and J 0 bases short, with 8 bases between.

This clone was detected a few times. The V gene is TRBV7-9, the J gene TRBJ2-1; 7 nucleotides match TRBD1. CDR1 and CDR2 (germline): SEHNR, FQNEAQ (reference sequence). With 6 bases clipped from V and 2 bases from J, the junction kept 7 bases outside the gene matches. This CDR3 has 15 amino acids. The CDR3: CASSTLTGPYNEQFF. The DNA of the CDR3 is TGTGCCAGCAGTACTCTGACAGGGCCCTACAATGAGCAGTTCTTC.

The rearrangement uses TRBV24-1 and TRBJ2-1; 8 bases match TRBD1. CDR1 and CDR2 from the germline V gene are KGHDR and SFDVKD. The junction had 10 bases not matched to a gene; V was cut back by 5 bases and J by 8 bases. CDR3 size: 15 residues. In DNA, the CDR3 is TGTGCCACCAGTGTCGGACAGGGTCGTAGCGATGAGCAGTTCTTC. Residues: CATSVGQGRSDEQFF.

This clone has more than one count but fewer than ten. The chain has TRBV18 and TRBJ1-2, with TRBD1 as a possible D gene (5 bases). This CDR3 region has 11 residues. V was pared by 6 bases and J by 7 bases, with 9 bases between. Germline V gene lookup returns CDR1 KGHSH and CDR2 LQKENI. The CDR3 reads CASSMDTGYTF. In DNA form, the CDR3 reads TGTGCCAGCTCGATGGACACTGGCTACACCTTC. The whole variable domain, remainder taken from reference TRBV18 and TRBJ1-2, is NAGVMQNPRHLVRRRGQEARLRCSPMKGHSHVYWYRQLPEEGLKFMVYLQKENIIDESGMPKERFSAEFPKEGPSILRIQQVVRGDSAAYFCASSMDTGYTFGSGTRLTVV.